This T cell receptor (beta chain) was documented in a study of blood T cell repertoires in COVID-19. As for the study in general: From T cells, B-cell-depleted T cells, or PBMCs came the material, which was cDNA or gDNA.

This CDR3 is built from 16 residues. V trimming: 6 bases; J trimming: 3 bases; junction bases outside the gene matches: 12. Germline V gene lookup returns CDR1 SGHAT and CDR2 FQNNGV. The protocol was immunoSEQ multiplex PCR, while the TCRdb copy is restricted to in-frame clones and leaves out a portion. Of over 55,000 clones listed, about 93% are singletons. This rearrangement joins TRBV11-2 to TRBJ2-7; TRBD1 matches 9 bases. The source material was peripheral blood. This TCR was sampled from a human donor in a cohort sampled during active COVID-19. In nucleotides, the CDR3 is TGTGCCAGCAGAACCTCGGCTGGGACAGGGTTCTACGAGCAGTACTTC. Protein: CASRTSAGTGFYEQYF.